Listed below are T cell receptor beta chains from one sample, sequenced in a study of T cells in Graves' hyperthyroidism and ophthalmopathy. TCRdb independently ran MiXCR on the multiplex PCR reads; one entry per CDR3 protein. The table lists around 580,000 distinct CDR3 sequences, 16% of them singletons, with around a sixth in the top ten. Source material: blood. These receptors came from a woman aged 18-30 years with Graves' hyperthyroidism. Both conserved end residues are part of each CDR3. The D gene is left open where the match is weak. Only part of the rows carry a size: once, few, many, or a class if the clone is expanded.

cdr3_length	v_call	clone_size	d_call	j_call	cdr3_aa	cdr3_nt
14	TRBV11-3	NA	TRBD1	TRBJ2-7	CASSSQGVGDEQYF	TGTGCCAGCAGCTCCCAGGGGGTCGGCGACGAGCAGTACTTC
14	TRBV4-1	NA	NA	TRBJ1-5	CASSQDPVNQPQHF	TGCGCCAGCAGCCAAGATCCTGTTAATCAGCCCCAGCATTTT
13	TRBV20-1	NA	NA	TRBJ1-2	CSATPRGSCGYTF	TGCAGTGCTACTCCCCGGGGATCCTGTGGCTACACCTTC
15	TRBV5-6	NA	NA	TRBJ2-5	CASSDYRARQETQYF	TGTGCCAGCAGCGACTACAGGGCCCGCCAAGAGACCCAGTACTTC
13	TRBV19	NA	NA	TRBJ1-2	CASSKRDVYGYTF	TGTGCCAGTAGTAAACGGGACGTCTATGGCTACACCTTC
17	TRBV2	few	TRBD1	TRBJ2-4	CASSPDRVLLGKNIQYF	TGTGCCAGCAGTCCAGACAGGGTCCTACTGGGCAAAAACATTCAGTACTTC
16	TRBV20-1	NA	NA	TRBJ2-1	CSARDMEVTEINEQFF	TGCAGTGCTAGAGATATGGAAGTGACCGAAATCAATGAGCAGTTCTTC
14	TRBV11-2	NA	NA	TRBJ1-4	CASSFGQGPEKLFF	TGTGCCAGCAGCTTTGGTCAGGGTCCTGAAAAACTGTTTTTT
14	TRBV6-2/TRBV6-3	few	NA	TRBJ2-5	CATSREQAQETQYF	TGTGCCACCTCCAGGGAACAGGCTCAAGAGACCCAGTACTTC
15	TRBV11-2	many	NA	TRBJ2-3	CASSSRNWGADTQYF	TGTGCCAGCAGCTCGCGGAACTGGGGGGCAGATACGCAGTATTTT
15	TRBV6-1	many	NA	TRBJ2-1	CASSHRPLPQNEQFF	TGTGCCAGCAGTCATCGTCCTCTTCCCCAAAATGAGCAGTTCTTC
15	TRBV5-1	many	TRBD1	TRBJ1-2	CASSGRDRGPYGYTF	TGCGCCAGCAGCGGACGGGACAGGGGGCCCTATGGCTACACCTTC
16	TRBV4-2	few	TRBD2	TRBJ2-5	CASSHGSGRGGETQYF	TGTGCCAGCAGCCACGGTAGCGGGAGGGGAGGAGAGACCCAGTACTTC
17	TRBV5-1	few	TRBD1	TRBJ1-2	CASSGAGTGGKRTGYTF	TGCGCCAGCAGCGGCGCCGGGACAGGGGGCAAAAGGACAGGCTACACCTTC
15	TRBV10-3	NA	NA	TRBJ2-7	CAISESYTYSYEQYF	TGTGCCATCAGTGAGTCCTACACCTACTCCTACGAGCAGTACTTC
16	TRBV3-1	NA	TRBD1	TRBJ2-2	CASSQEVGQGSGELFF	TGTGCCAGCAGCCAAGAGGTCGGACAGGGTTCCGGGGAGCTGTTTTTT
15	TRBV11-1	NA	TRBD2	TRBJ2-5	CASSPLAGGGETQYF	TGTGCCAGCAGCCCGCTAGCGGGAGGAGGGGAGACCCAGTACTTC
18	TRBV4-1	many	TRBD2	TRBJ2-7	CASSQERLAGSESYEQYF	TGCGCCAGCAGCCAAGAAAGGCTAGCGGGGTCCGAATCCTACGAGCAGTACTTC
16	TRBV5-4	NA	TRBD2	TRBJ2-7	CASSWFVAGGGDEQYF	TGTGCCAGCAGCTGGTTCGTAGCGGGGGGAGGCGACGAGCAGTACTTC
18	TRBV29-1	few	NA	TRBJ2-3	CSVERQILRTTSTDTQYF	TGCAGCGTTGAACGACAGATCCTACGGACTACAAGCACAGATACGCAGTATTTT
13	TRBV28	NA	NA	TRBJ2-7	CASSFRERYEQYF	TGTGCCAGCAGTTTCAGGGAACGCTACGAGCAGTACTTC
12	TRBV27	few	TRBD1	TRBJ2-2	CASSLLGTVLFF	TGTGCCAGCAGTTTATTGGGGACAGTGCTGTTTTTT
17	TRBV7-6	many	TRBD2	TRBJ2-2	CASSLAWSGGASGELFF	TGTGCCAGCAGCTTAGCCTGGAGCGGGGGGGCGTCCGGGGAGCTGTTTTTT
16	TRBV28	NA	TRBD1	TRBJ2-1	CASSQGPGQGNNEQFF	TGTGCCAGCAGCCAAGGACCGGGACAGGGGAACAATGAGCAGTTCTTC
14	TRBV3-1	many	NA	TRBJ2-3	CASSQDLRTDTQYF	TGTGCCAGCAGCCAAGATCTCCGCACAGATACGCAGTATTTT
15	TRBV3-1	many	NA	TRBJ2-5	CASSQDLGEQETQYF	TGTGCCAGCAGCCAAGACCTAGGGGAACAAGAGACCCAGTACTTC
16	TRBV27	NA	TRBD2	TRBJ2-5	CASSSLLAGGQETQYF	TGTGCCAGCAGTTCTCTCCTAGCGGGGGGGCAGGAGACCCAGTACTTC
17	TRBV7-9	many	NA	TRBJ2-2	CASSWARRGIDTGELFF	TGTGCCAGCAGCTGGGCGAGGAGGGGGATCGACACCGGGGAGCTGTTTTTT
19	TRBV11-2	many	NA	TRBJ2-1	CASSLFWGKELSSYNEQFF	TGTGCCAGCAGCTTATTTTGGGGTAAGGAACTAAGCTCCTACAATGAGCAGTTCTTC
14	TRBV27	many	NA	TRBJ2-1	CASSSGHLMSEQFF	TGTGCCAGCAGTTCGGGACACCTCATGAGTGAGCAGTTCTTC
13	TRBV27	few	NA	TRBJ2-1	CASSTPGVGEQFF	TGTGCCAGCAGTACCCCAGGGGTGGGGGAGCAGTTCTTC
13	TRBV27	many	NA	TRBJ1-6	CASNREGKSPLHF	TGTGCCAGCAACCGGGAGGGTAAATCACCCCTCCACTTT
14	TRBV11-2	many	NA	TRBJ2-2	CASSLDRNTGELFF	TGTGCCAGCAGCTTAGACAGAAACACCGGGGAGCTGTTTTTT
15	TRBV9	NA	NA	TRBJ2-7	CASSSRPGPSYEQYF	TGTGCCAGCAGCTCCCGTCCCGGGCCATCCTACGAGCAGTACTTC
17	TRBV6-8	few	NA	TRBJ2-3	CASSYSSDWGPTDTQYF	TGTGCCAGCAGTTACTCGTCAGACTGGGGCCCCACAGATACGCAGTATTTT
14	TRBV2	many	TRBD1	TRBJ1-5	CASSGQYVNQPQHF	TGTGCCAGTTCGGGACAGTACGTAAATCAGCCCCAGCATTTT
15	TRBV27	many	TRBD1	TRBJ2-5	CASSFGAGGVKTQYF	TGTGCCAGCAGTTTCGGGGCAGGGGGTGTGAAGACCCAGTACTTC
11	TRBV6-1	many	TRBD2	TRBJ2-7	CASIAGDEQYF	TGTGCCAGCATAGCGGGGGACGAGCAGTACTTC